This T cell receptor (beta chain) was obtained from a study of T-cell memory formation after mild COVID-19. Overall study: The two donors had largely donor-specific TCR clusters.

TCR alpha and TCR beta cDNA libraries carrying sample barcodes and UMIs were produced by 5'RACE using constant-segment primers. One entry per CDR3 protein results from TCRdb running MiXCR on the 5' RACE reads. The sample records about 240,000 distinct CDR3 sequences, around 10% being singletons. As regards this clonotype: No antigen is known for it.

The CDR3 covers 16 residues. Germline V gives CDR1 KGHSH, CDR2 LQKENI. V shed 2 bases and J 3 bases; nucleotides not matched to a gene: 7. Study-level points and caveats: Contracting CD8+ clones were enriched in EMRA, CD4+ mainly in CM and EM.

The chain carries TRBV18 and TRBJ2-3; TRBD2 agrees at 8 bases. The TCR sequence derives from a man between 18 and 35 years old who had mild COVID-19 (a few samples of this study predate the infection). Cell type and time point are not known. Sequencing used PBMCs or a T cell subset sorted from them (not recorded which). Here the CDR3 DNA reads TGTGCCAGCTCACCAATGCGGCGGGGGGCGACAGATACGCAGTATTTT. Protein sequence: CASSPMRRGATDTQYF. The whole variable domain, remainder taken from reference TRBV18 and TRBJ2-3, is NAGVMQNPRHLVRRRGQEARLRCSPMKGHSHVYWYRQLPEEGLKFMVYLQKENIIDESGMPKERFSAEFPKEGPSILRIQQVVRGDSAAYFCASSPMRRGATDTQYFGPGTRLTVL.